This is a list of T cell receptor beta chains from one sample in a study of blood T cell repertoires in COVID-19. The table came from immunoSEQ multiplex PCR; TCRdb's copy has only in-frame clones and leaves some out. The table records about 300,000 clones, roughly nine tenths of them present only once. Input material: PBMCs or T cells enriched from blood (not recorded which). Source of these receptors: a woman in her 30s who had recovered from COVID-19. CDR3s include the opening cysteine and the closing phenylalanine or tryptophan. Each record gives: J gene, V gene, clone size, CDR3 protein. A clone size is listed for some rows: how often the clone was seen (once, few, many), or a class if it is expanded.

J: TRBJ1-2
V: TRBV27
size: -
CDR3: CASSLNPRDYGYTF

J: TRBJ1-1
V: TRBV30
size: -
CDR3: CAWSAINTEAFF

J: TRBJ1-1
V: TRBV6-5
size: -
CDR3: CASRDNTGETEAFF

J: TRBJ2-3
V: TRBV6-1
size: -
CDR3: CASSDAGGENTQYF

J: TRBJ1-3
V: TRBV7-3
size: -
CDR3: CASSLQGGTGNTIYF

J: TRBJ2-2
V: TRBV3-1/TRBV3-2
size: -
CDR3: CASSPQVMSNTGELFF

J: TRBJ2-2
V: TRBV5-1
size: -
CDR3: CASSPGQGGGELFF

J: TRBJ2-1
V: TRBV6-5
size: -
CDR3: CASSGEYNEQFF

J: TRBJ1-1
V: TRBV7-3
size: -
CDR3: CASSLEGTGVTEAFF

J: TRBJ1-1
V: TRBV4-3
size: -
CDR3: CASSQGVDRTNTEAFF

J: TRBJ2-3
V: TRBV19
size: -
CDR3: CASSIDPGSTDTQYF

J: TRBJ2-3
V: TRBV30
size: medium-sized
CDR3: CAWRGRTSGGRIDTQYF

J: TRBJ2-3
V: TRBV5-1
size: -
CDR3: CASSVRRGQMDTQYF

J: TRBJ2-1
V: TRBV21-1
size: -
CDR3: CASSKSTSGGYEQFF

J: TRBJ1-1
V: TRBV7-2
size: -
CDR3: CASSLEASGQGLGFF

J: TRBJ2-1
V: TRBV6-5
size: -
CDR3: CASSYSRYQGEQFF

J: TRBJ1-3
V: TRBV19
size: -
CDR3: CASSVTGSSGNTIYF

J: TRBJ2-1
V: TRBV5-4
size: once
CDR3: CASSWPGSGAGANEQFF

J: TRBJ2-3
V: TRBV4-1
size: -
CDR3: CASSGEGLYTDTQYF

J: TRBJ2-3
V: TRBV30
size: -
CDR3: CAWSVGGLAGGPQYF

J: TRBJ2-2
V: TRBV9
size: -
CDR3: CASSHLGRGDTGELFF

J: TRBJ1-4
V: TRBV9
size: -
CDR3: CASSVDRNEKLFF